These 25 T cell receptor beta chains were all obtained from the same sample, sequenced in a study of molecular identifiers for immune sequencing clone quantification. MiXCR, run by TCRdb on the PCR reads, gives a single entry per CDR3 protein. The table shows roughly 9,800 distinct CDR3 sequences, with about a fifth occurring only once. The sequenced sample was naive CD8+ T cells from blood, with Jurkat cell RNA spiked in. As to subset: FACS-sorted CD8+CD4-CCR7+CD45RA+ naive T cells. These TCRs come from a human donor in good health. Some libraries in this study had Jurkat cell RNA spiked in.

Turning to this clonotype: This could be a read error, since a much larger clone is one nucleotide away. CDR3 amino acids: CASKSLAGSTDTQYF. CDR3 nucleotides: TGTGCCAGCAAGTCACTAGCGGGGAGCACAGATACGCAGTATTTT. This sequence joins TRBV11-2 and TRBJ2-3; 10 positions match TRBD2. Per germline, CDR1 SGHAT and CDR2 FQNNGV. CDR3 length equals 15 residues. Trimming removed 7 bases from V and 0 bases from J; junction bases left unmatched: 4.

This clonotype was seen only once. A much larger clonotype is one base distant, so this may be a read error. The rearrangement joins TRBV12-3 or TRBV12-4 to TRBJ2-7; 10 positions match TRBD1. This CDR3 spans 15 amino acids. This CDR3 reads CASCFGTGVLDEQYF. In DNA form, the CDR3 reads TGTGCCAGCTGTTTCGGGACAGGGGTACTTGACGAGCAGTACTTC.

This clonotype is judged medium-sized. This sequence joins TRBV9 and TRBJ2-7, with D possibly being TRBD1 (6 bases). V lost 3 bases to trimming and J lost 7 bases, with 11 bases between them. This CDR3 region has 12 residues. Germline V gives CDR1 SGDLS, CDR2 YYNGEE. The CDR3 sequence: CASSGQAREQYF. Written as DNA, the CDR3 is TGTGCCAGCAGCGGACAGGCTCGGGAGCAGTACTTC. The whole variable domain, remainder taken from reference TRBV9 and TRBJ2-7, is DSGVTQTPKHLITATGQRVTLRCSPRSGDLSVYWYQQSLDQGLQFLIQYYNGEERAKGNILERFSAQQFPDLHSELNLSSLELGDSALYFCASSGQAREQYFGPGTRLTVT.

By share, this clonotype ranks as medium-sized. This rearrangement joins TRBV20-1 to TRBJ2-7; D is possibly TRBD1 or TRBD2 (5 bases each). Trimming took 6 bases from V and 4 from J, leaving 16 bases between them. This CDR3 is built from 13 residues. The germline CDR1 and CDR2 sequences are DFQATT and SNEGSKA (reference sequence). For the CDR3, the DNA is TGCAGTGCGAAACCGGGACGGCTATACGAGCAGTACTTC. Translation gives CSAKPGRLYEQYF.

This clonotype showed up many times. The rearrangement joins TRBV5-6 to TRBJ1-3; D unclear. This CDR3 is 15 amino acids long. CDR1 is SGHDT and CDR2 is YYEEEE in the germline V gene. The V and J ends lost 0 bases and 0 bases respectively, with 7 bases between them. Here the CDR3 reads CASSLVRASGNTIYF. The CDR3, as DNA: TGTGCCAGCAGCTTGGTTCGGGCCTCTGGAAACACCATATATTTT.

The CDR3 DNA sequence: TGCAGTGCTAGTCTGGGGGAGGTCCCCTCCTACAATGAGCAGTTCTTC. Translating it yields CSASLGEVPSYNEQFF. The chain is built from TRBV20-1 and TRBJ2-1, with a possible D match to TRBD2 (6 bases). Germline V lookup: CDR1 DFQATT, CDR2 SNEGSKA (reference sequence). The CDR3 contains 16 residues. The V and J ends lost 3 bases and 0 bases respectively, with 15 bases between them.

By share of the sample, this clonotype is medium-sized. The gene calls are TRBV7-9 and TRBJ2-2; D is unresolved. This CDR3 comprises 11 residues. The ends were cut back, 5 bases at V and 6 bases at J, with 4 bases in the middle. Germline V gene data show CDR1 as SEHNR and CDR2 as FQNEAQ (reference sequence). CDR3 nucleotides: TGTGCCAGCAGCGTCGCCGGGGAGCTGTTTTTT. As protein: CASSVAGELFF.

This clonotype is categorized as medium-sized. This chain uses TRBV24-1 with TRBJ2-1; TRBD1 is a possible D gene (5 bases). Trimming cost V 3 bases and J 2 bases, with 13 bases left between them. The CDR3 runs 16 residues. The germline V gene has CDR1 KGHDR and CDR2 SFDVKD. CDR3 DNA sequence: TGTGCCACCAGTGATGTAGACAGTTCTGCCTACAATGAGCAGTTCTTC. It translates to CATSDVDSSAYNEQFF.

This clonotype is termed medium-sized. CDR3 bases: TGTGCCAGCAGTGCGTGGACAGGGGCGGGCACAGATACGCAGTATTTT. Protein product: CASSAWTGAGTDTQYF. The chain employs TRBV2 and TRBJ2-3; 9 bases match TRBD1. The junction had 6 bases not matched to a gene; V was cut back by 4 bases and J by 1 base. Germline CDR1 SNHLY, CDR2 FYNNEI. This CDR3 comprises 16 residues.

A remark on this clonotype: Just one base apart from a much larger clone, this may be a read error. Here the CDR3 DNA reads TGTGCCACCGGAGGGGGGATTGCAACTAATGAAAAACTGTTTTTT. Residues: CATGGGIATNEKLFF. This chain connects TRBV15 to TRBJ1-4; D is perhaps TRBD1 (6 bases). CDR3 length: 15 amino acids. The germline V and J ends were trimmed by 8 bases and 0 bases, with 13 bases remaining between them. Germline V CDR1 and CDR2: LNHNV, YYDKDF (reference sequence).

This clonotype was observed many times. The rearrangement joins TRBV5-3 to TRBJ2-1; 8 nucleotides line up with TRBD1. TRBV5-3 is classed as an ORF, of uncertain function. The CDR3 loop spans 12 amino acids. Trimming took 8 bases from V and 9 from J; bases not matched to a gene: 7. CDR3 sequence (DNA): TGTGCCAGCTCTCCAGGGGGCGCTGAGCAGTTCTTC. It specifies CASSPGGAEQFF.

In the case of this clonotype: A read error may be the cause here, since a much bigger clone is one base away. J is TRBJ2-2 and V is TRBV12-3 or TRBV12-4; D remains ambiguous. The CDR3 length is 14 residues. Trimming left V 5 bases short and J 4 bases short, with 11 bases between. The CDR3 loop reads CASSRVLITGELFF. The CDR3, as DNA: TGTGCCAGCAGTCGGGTTCTCATCACCGGGGAGCTGTTTTTT.

This clonotype came up many times. The chain uses TRBV7-6 and TRBJ2-3; 12 bases are shared with TRBD2. This CDR3 region has 20 residues. Trimming removed 0 bases from V and 3 bases from J; junction bases left unmatched: 13. Germline V lookup: CDR1 SGHVS, CDR2 FNYEAQ. CDR3 sequence (DNA): TGTGCCAGCAGCTTAGCTGCTTGGGCTAGCGGGAGGGCCATAACAGATACGCAGTATTTT. It specifies CASSLAAWASGRAITDTQYF.

This clonotype was counted ten times or more. The chain links TRBV5-1 to TRBJ2-3, with D possibly TRBD2 on 7 matching bases. V was pared by 4 bases and J by 4 bases, with 22 bases between. The CDR3 is made up of 17 amino acids. CDR1 SGHRS and CDR2 YFSETQ come from the germline V gene. CDR3 loop: CASSPGEKSGAADTQYF. In nucleotides, the CDR3 is TGCGCCAGCAGCCCAGGGGAAAAAAGCGGGGCGGCAGATACGCAGTATTTT.

This clonotype is labeled as medium-sized. V gene TRBV7-6 combines with J gene TRBJ2-7; D may be TRBD1 (7 bases). The CDR3 is 13 residues long. Trimming shortened V by 3 bases and J by 5 bases, and 11 bases separated the two germline ends. Germline V gene sequence: CDR1 SGHVS, CDR2 FNYEAQ. Written as DNA, the CDR3 is TGTGCCAGCAGCTTCGCAGGGGGGAACGAGCAGTACTTC. It encodes CASSFAGGNEQYF.

This clonotype occurred many times. J is TRBJ2-3 and V is TRBV12-3 or TRBV12-4; D gene ambiguous. The ends were cut back, 5 bases at V and 2 bases at J, with 14 bases in the middle. This CDR3 is 15 amino acids long. CDR3 loop: CASSQTPNPTDTQYF. The CDR3 bases are TGTGCCAGCAGTCAGACCCCAAACCCCACAGATACGCAGTATTTT.

This clonotype was picked up many times. The chain carries TRBV7-2 and TRBJ1-6; tentative D call: TRBD1 (5 bases). Per germline, CDR1 SGHTA and CDR2 FQGNSA. The V and J ends lost 0 bases and 11 bases respectively, with 11 bases between them. The CDR3 spans 14 residues. CDR3 in amino acids: CASSLAPGVAPLHF. DNA for the CDR3: TGTGCCAGCAGCTTAGCCCCGGGGGTGGCACCCCTCCACTTT.

This clonotype was picked up many times. CDR3 nucleotide sequence: TGTGCCAGCAGCCAAGTTGGAGCGGGAGGGGGAGATACGCAGTATTTT. It codes for CASSQVGAGGGDTQYF. The chain carries TRBV3-1 and TRBJ2-3, with 10 bases aligning to TRBD2. Germline assignment: CDR1 LGHDT and CDR2 YNNKEL (reference sequence). With V trimmed by 1 base and J by 5 bases, 6 bases remained unmatched. This CDR3 has 16 amino acids.

There are many counts of this clonotype. This chain connects TRBV20-1 to TRBJ1-5; D gene ambiguous. Germline CDR1 and CDR2: DFQATT and SNEGSKA (reference sequence). This CDR3 has 13 amino acids. V gave up 0 bases and J gave up 7 bases, with 10 bases separating them. The CDR3 nucleotides read TGCAGTGCTAGAGAAGGATTTGGCCAGCCCCAGCATTTT. This encodes CSAREGFGQPQHF.

Relative to its sample, this clonotype is medium-sized (0.01 to 0.1%). The rearrangement links TRBV7-8 to TRBJ2-5; 9 bases are a match to TRBD1. Germline assignment: CDR1 SGHVS and CDR2 FQNEAQ. Trimming cost V 1 base and J 3 bases; bases outside gene matches: 6. This CDR3 contains 16 residues. In nucleotides, the CDR3 is TGTGCCAGCAGCTTAGTGGGTTGGGACAGGGAAGAGACCCAGTACTTC. This codes for CASSLVGWDREETQYF.

This clonotype is medium-sized in the sample. The V call is TRBV12-3 or TRBV12-4, the J call TRBJ2-5; 12 bases match TRBD1. J lost 4 bases, V lost 5 bases, and 14 bases had no gene match. CDR3 length: 18 amino acids. CDR3 sequence (DNA): TGTGCCAGCAGTGGGTCTTGGGACAGGGGGCTGAGTGGAGAGACCCAGTACTTC. It encodes CASSGSWDRGLSGETQYF.

As for this clonotype: A read error may explain this, as a much larger clone is one base away. The genes are TRBV2 and TRBJ1-6; tentative D call: TRBD1 (6 bases). V was trimmed by 0 bases and J by 13 bases, leaving 13 bases between them. CDR1 SNHLY and CDR2 FYNNEI come from the germline V gene. The CDR3 sequence is 14 residues long. CDR3: CASSEATGYPPLHF. The CDR3 DNA reads TGTGCCAGCAGTGAAGCCACAGGGTACCCTCCCCTCCACTTT.

This clonotype counts as medium-sized. CDR3 sequence: CASSLMRGADTQYF. The CDR3 DNA reads as TGTGCCAGCAGTTTAATGCGCGGGGCGGATACGCAGTATTTT. J is TRBJ2-3 and V is TRBV12-3 or TRBV12-4; D is possibly TRBD2 (6 bases). The CDR3 loop spans 14 amino acids. V lost 2 bases and J 6 bases, leaving 12 bases between the germline ends.

This clonotype is labeled medium-sized. The chain recombines TRBV4-1 with TRBJ1-2; TRBD1 is a possible D gene (6 bases). The length of the CDR3 is 16 residues. Trimming cost V 0 bases and J 4 bases, with 15 bases left between them. Germline assignment: CDR1 MGHRA and CDR2 YSYEKL. CDR3 nucleotides: TGCGCCAGCAGCCAAGATCCGACAGGAGGGAGCTATGGCTACACCTTC. Protein product: CASSQDPTGGSYGYTF.

The gene calls are TRBV12-3 or TRBV12-4 and TRBJ2-1; D perhaps matches TRBD2 (7 bases). Trimming stripped 5 bases from V and 10 bases from J, with 21 bases between. CDR3 length equals 15 residues. The CDR3 bases are TGTGCCAGCAGTGAGGGGACTACGGGGGCCGGAGAGCAGTTCTTC. Translation gives CASSEGTTGAGEQFF.